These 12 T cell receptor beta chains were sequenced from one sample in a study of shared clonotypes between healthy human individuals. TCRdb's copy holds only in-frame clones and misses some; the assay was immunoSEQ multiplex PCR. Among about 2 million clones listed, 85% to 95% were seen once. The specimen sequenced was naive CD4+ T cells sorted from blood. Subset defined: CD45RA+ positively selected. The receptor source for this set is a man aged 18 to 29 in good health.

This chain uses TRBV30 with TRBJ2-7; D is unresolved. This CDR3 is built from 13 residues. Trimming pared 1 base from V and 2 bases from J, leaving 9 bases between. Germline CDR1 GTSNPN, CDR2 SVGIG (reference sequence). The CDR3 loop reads CAWSGSIPYEQYF. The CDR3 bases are TGTGCCTGGAGTGGTTCAATCCCCTACGAGCAGTACTTC.

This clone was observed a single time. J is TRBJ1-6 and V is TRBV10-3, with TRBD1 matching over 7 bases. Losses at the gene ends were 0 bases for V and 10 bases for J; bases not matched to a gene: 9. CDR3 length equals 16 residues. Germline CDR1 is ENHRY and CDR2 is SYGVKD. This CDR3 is CAISESVAGGRSPLHF. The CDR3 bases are TGTGCCATCAGTGAGTCTGTGGCAGGGGGGCGATCACCCCTCCACTTT.

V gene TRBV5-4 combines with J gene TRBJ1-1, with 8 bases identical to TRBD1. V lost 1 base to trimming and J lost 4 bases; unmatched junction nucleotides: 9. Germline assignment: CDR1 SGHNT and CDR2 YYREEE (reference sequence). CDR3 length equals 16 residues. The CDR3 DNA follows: TGTGCCAGCAGCTTGAGGGTCAGACAGGGGAGCACTGAAGCTTTCTTT. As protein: CASSLRVRQGSTEAFF.

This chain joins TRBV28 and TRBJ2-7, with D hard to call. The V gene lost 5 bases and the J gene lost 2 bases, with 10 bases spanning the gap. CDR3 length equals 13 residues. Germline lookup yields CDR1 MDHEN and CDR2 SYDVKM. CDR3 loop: CASSLDLAYEQYF. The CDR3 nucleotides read TGTGCCAGCAGTCTAGACTTGGCCTACGAGCAGTACTTC. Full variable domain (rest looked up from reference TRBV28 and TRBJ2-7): DVKVTQSSRYLVKRTGEKVFLECVQDMDHENMFWYRQDPGLGLRLIYFSYDVKMKEKGDIPEGYSVSREKKERFSLILESASTNQTSMYLCASSLDLAYEQYFGPGTRLTVT.

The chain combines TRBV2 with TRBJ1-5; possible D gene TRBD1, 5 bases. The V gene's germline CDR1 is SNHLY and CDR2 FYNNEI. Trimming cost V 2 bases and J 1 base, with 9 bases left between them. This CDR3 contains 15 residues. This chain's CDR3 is CASSERQGSNQPQHF. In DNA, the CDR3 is TGTGCCAGCAGTGAAAGGCAGGGAAGCAATCAGCCCCAGCATTTT. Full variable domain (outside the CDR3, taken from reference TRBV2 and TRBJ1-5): EPEVTQTPSHQVTQMGQEVILRCVPISNHLYFYWYRQILGQKVEFLVSFYNNEISEKSEIFDDQFSVERPDGSNFTLKIRSTKLEDSAMYFCASSERQGSNQPQHFGDGTRLSIL.

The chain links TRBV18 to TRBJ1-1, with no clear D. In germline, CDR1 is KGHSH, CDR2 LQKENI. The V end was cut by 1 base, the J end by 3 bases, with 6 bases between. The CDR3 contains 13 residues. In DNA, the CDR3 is TGTGCCAGCTCACCACTGGTGGACACTGAAGCTTTCTTT. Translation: CASSPLVDTEAFF.

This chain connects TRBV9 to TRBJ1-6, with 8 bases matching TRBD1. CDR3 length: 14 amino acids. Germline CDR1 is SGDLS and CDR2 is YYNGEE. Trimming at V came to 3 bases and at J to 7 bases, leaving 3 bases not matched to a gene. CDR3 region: CASSGRQGNSPLHF. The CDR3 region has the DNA TGTGCCAGCAGCGGTAGACAGGGGAATTCACCCCTCCACTTT.

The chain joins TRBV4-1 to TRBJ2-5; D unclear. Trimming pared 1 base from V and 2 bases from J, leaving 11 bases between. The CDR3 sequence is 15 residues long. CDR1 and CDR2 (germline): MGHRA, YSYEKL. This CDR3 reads CASSQVGPAQETQYF. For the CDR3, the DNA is TGCGCCAGCAGCCAAGTCGGGCCGGCTCAAGAGACCCAGTACTTC.

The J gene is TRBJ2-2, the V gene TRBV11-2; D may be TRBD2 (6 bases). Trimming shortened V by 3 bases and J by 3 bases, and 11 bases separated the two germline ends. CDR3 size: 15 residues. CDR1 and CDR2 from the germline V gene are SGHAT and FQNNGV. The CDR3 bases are TGTGCCAGCAGCTTGGACGGGACTCACACCGGGGAGCTGTTTTTT. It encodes CASSLDGTHTGELFF.

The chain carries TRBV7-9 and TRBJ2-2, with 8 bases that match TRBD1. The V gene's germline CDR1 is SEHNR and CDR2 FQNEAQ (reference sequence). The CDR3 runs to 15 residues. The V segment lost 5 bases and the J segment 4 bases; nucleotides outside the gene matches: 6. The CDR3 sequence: CASSTTGAVTGELFF. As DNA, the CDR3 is TGTGCCAGCAGCACGACAGGGGCGGTCACCGGGGAGCTGTTTTTT.

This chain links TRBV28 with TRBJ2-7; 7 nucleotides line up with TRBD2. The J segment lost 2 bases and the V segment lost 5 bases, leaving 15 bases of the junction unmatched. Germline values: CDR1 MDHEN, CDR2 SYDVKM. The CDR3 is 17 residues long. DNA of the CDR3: TGTGCCAGCAGTCCCTACTGGGAGGGGTTCCGTACCTACGAGCAGTACTTC. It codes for CASSPYWEGFRTYEQYF.

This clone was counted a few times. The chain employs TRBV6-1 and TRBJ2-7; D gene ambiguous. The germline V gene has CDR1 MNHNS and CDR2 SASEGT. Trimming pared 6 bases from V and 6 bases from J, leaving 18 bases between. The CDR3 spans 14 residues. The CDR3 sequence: CASSAEMAPAEQYF. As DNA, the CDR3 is TGTGCCAGCAGCGCGGAAATGGCCCCTGCCGAGCAGTACTTC.